The 10 T cell receptor beta chains listed next were all sequenced from one sample in a study of CD4 T cells in relation to SARS-CoV-2 and coronaviruses. Sequenced by immunoSEQ multiplex PCR; TCRdb stores in-frame clones only, minus some. The sample includes more than 20,000 clones, 60% to 80% of them seen just once. Their cognate antigens are unknown. CD4+ T cells from unexposed donors were obtained before the COVID-19 pandemic (2011-2018). Isolation of CD4+ T cells took place after approximately 11 days in culture. Sample: CD4+ T cells from PBMCs, cultured in vitro. These receptors were taken from a human donor in good health.

This clone is large within its sample. One junction end does not reproduce the germline sequence, and a read error may be involved. V gene TRBV5-1 combines with J gene TRBJ2-3; D might be TRBD2 (6 bases). There are 15 residues in the CDR3. Looked up from germline, CDR1 is SGHRS and CDR2 is YFSETQ. The CDR3 DNA reads as TGCGCCAGCAGCTGGGGCCAAGAGGGGACGGGGGTGTGGAATTTT. It codes for CASSWGQEGTGVWNF.

This chain links TRBV9 with TRBJ1-4; D is perhaps TRBD1 (6 bases). CDR1 is SGDLS and CDR2 is YYNGEE in the germline V gene. Trimming shortened V by 3 bases and J by 8 bases, and 14 bases separated the two germline ends. There are 14 residues in the CDR3. In DNA, the CDR3 is TGTGCCAGCAGCGGACAGGCCCTAGAAGAAAAACTGTTTTTT. This codes for CASSGQALEEKLFF.

The gene calls are TRBV9 and TRBJ1-4; no reliable D call. This CDR3 is 16 amino acids long. V dropped 0 bases and J dropped 7 bases, with 16 bases sitting between them. The germline V gene has CDR1 SGDLS and CDR2 YYNGEE. The CDR3 sequence is CASSVVGLAGGEKLFF. In DNA, the CDR3 is TGTGCCAGCAGCGTAGTCGGACTCGCCGGAGGTGAAAAACTGTTTTTT.

The chain carries TRBV6-1 and TRBJ1-1; the D is unclear. V lost 2 bases and J lost 5, with 21 bases in between. The CDR3 contains 17 residues. Germline V gene lookup returns CDR1 MNHNS and CDR2 SASEGT. CDR3 residues: CASSERAGRQVKTEAFF. The DNA for the CDR3 is TGTGCCAGCAGTGAACGGGCGGGGAGGCAGGTCAAGACTGAAGCTTTCTTT.

The genes are TRBV6-1 and TRBJ2-4; D might be TRBD2 (5 bases). Germline V gives CDR1 MNHNS, CDR2 SASEGT. The CDR3 sequence is 17 residues long. The ends were cut back, 1 base at V and 2 bases at J, with 15 bases in the middle. CDR3 DNA sequence: TGTGCCAGCAGTGAAGAGCGGACCCTGGGAACCAAAAACATTCAGTACTTC. It is translated as CASSEERTLGTKNIQYF.

This clone has only a few counts. The chain combines TRBV6-2 or TRBV6-3 with TRBJ2-1; 10 bases are shared with TRBD2. The germline CDR1 and CDR2 sequences are MNHEY and SVGEGT. The CDR3 loop spans 18 amino acids. V was pared by 2 bases and J by 4 bases, with 11 bases of the junction left unmatched. The CDR3 DNA reads as TGTGCCAGCAGTTACAGGGGAGTAGCGGGGGGTCTATACAATGAGCAGTTCTTC. This translates into CASSYRGVAGGLYNEQFF.

The chain joins TRBV19 to TRBJ2-1; weak D call: TRBD2 (6 bases). The CDR3 contains 16 residues. Trimming took 7 bases from V and 4 from J, leaving 20 bases between them. The germline V gene encodes CDR1 LNHDA and CDR2 SQIVND (reference sequence). CDR3 coding DNA: TGTGCCAGTACCCCATCGTTAGCGGAGTTTTACAATGAGCAGTTCTTC. It translates to CASTPSLAEFYNEQFF.

The V call is TRBV19, the J call TRBJ2-5; 10 bases agree with TRBD1. J lost 4 bases, V lost 4 bases, and 6 bases had no gene match. Per the germline V gene, CDR1 is LNHDA and CDR2 is SQIVND (reference sequence). This CDR3 spans 15 amino acids. Here the CDR3 DNA reads TGTGCCAGTAGTACGCGGACAGGGGGAGGAGAGACCCAGTACTTC. It yields the protein CASSTRTGGGETQYF.

This clone has a handful of counts. V gene TRBV7-9 combines with J gene TRBJ2-1; 9 bases fit TRBD2. The ends lost 1 base at V and 9 bases at J; junction bases unmatched: 7. This CDR3 region has 15 residues. CDR1 and CDR2 (germline): SEHNR, FQNEAQ (reference sequence). The CDR3 DNA reads as TGTGCCAGCAGCTTAGTTAGCGGGAGTATCCGTGAGCAGTTCTTC. Residues: CASSLVSGSIREQFF.

This chain joins TRBV6-2 or TRBV6-3 and TRBJ2-3; 7 bases match TRBD1. CDR1 MNHEY and CDR2 SVGEGT come from the germline V gene. V lost 6 bases and J lost 1; bases outside the gene matches: 10. CDR3 length: 16 residues. As DNA, the CDR3 is TGTGCCAGCAGCGAACAGGGGCCCCTCGGCACAGATACGCAGTATTTT. It encodes CASSEQGPLGTDTQYF.